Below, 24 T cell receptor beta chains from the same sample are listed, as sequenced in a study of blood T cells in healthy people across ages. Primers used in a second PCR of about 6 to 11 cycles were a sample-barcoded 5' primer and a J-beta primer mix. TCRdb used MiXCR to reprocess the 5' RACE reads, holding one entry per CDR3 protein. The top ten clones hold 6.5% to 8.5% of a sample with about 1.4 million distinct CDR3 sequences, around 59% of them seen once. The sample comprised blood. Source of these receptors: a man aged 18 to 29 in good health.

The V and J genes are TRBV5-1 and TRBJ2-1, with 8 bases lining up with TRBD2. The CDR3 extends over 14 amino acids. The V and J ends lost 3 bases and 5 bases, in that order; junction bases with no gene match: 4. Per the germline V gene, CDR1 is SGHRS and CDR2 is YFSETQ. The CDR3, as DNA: TGCGCCAGCAGCTCGGGAGGGCCTAACAATGAGCAGTTCTTC. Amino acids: CASSSGGPNNEQFF.

CDR3 coding DNA: TGCAGCGTTGAGGTGACAGTACCCTCAGCTTCGCGAGAGACCCAGTACTTC. Translated: CSVEVTVPSASRETQYF. The rearrangement links TRBV29-1 to TRBJ2-5; D perhaps matches TRBD1 (5 bases). The CDR3 contains 17 residues. Trimming removed 3 bases from V and 4 bases from J, with 24 bases in between. Germline CDR1 is SQVTM and CDR2 is ANQGSEA.

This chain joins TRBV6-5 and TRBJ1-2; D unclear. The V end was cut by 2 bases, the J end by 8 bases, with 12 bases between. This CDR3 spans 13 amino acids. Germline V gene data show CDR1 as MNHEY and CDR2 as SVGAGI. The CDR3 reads CASSYRSAHGYTF. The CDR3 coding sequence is TGTGCCAGCAGTTACCGTTCTGCACACGGCTACACCTTC.

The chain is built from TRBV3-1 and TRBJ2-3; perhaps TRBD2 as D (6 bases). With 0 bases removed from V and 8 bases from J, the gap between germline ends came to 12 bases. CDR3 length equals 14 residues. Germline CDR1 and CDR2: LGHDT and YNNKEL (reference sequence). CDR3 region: CASSQDGGAATQYF. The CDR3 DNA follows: TGTGCCAGCAGCCAAGACGGGGGAGCAGCTACGCAGTATTTT.

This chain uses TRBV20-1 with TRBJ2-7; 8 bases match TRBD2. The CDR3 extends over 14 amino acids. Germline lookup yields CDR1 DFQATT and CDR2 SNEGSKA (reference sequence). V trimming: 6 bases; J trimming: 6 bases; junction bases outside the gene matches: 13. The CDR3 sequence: CSATSSGVGSEQYF. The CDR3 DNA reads TGCAGTGCCACCAGTAGCGGGGTCGGCAGCGAGCAGTACTTC.

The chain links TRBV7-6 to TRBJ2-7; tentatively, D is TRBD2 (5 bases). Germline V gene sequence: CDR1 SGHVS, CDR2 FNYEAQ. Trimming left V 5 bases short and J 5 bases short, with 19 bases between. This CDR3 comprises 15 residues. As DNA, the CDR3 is TGTGCCAGCAGCCAGGTCGGGGTGACCCACCACGAGCAGTACTTC. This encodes CASSQVGVTHHEQYF.

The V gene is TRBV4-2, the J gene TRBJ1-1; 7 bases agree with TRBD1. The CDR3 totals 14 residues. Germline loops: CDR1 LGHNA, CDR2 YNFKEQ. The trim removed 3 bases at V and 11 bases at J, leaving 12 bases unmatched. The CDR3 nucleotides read TGTGCCAGCAGCCAGGGGGGGACAGACTATGGGGCTTTCTTT. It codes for CASSQGGTDYGAFF.

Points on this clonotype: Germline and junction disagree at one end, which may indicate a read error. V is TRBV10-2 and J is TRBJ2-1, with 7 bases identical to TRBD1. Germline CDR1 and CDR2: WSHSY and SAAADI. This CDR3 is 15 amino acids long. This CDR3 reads CASGDPAGGYNEQFF. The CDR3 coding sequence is TGCGCCAGCGGTGATCCGGCAGGGGGTTACAATGAGCAGTTCTTC.

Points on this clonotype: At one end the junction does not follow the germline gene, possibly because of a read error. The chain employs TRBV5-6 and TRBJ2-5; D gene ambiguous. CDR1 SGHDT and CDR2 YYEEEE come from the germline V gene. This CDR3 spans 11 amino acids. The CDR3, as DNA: TGTGCCATCAGCTTGGACGAGACCCAGTACTTC. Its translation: CAISLDETQYF.

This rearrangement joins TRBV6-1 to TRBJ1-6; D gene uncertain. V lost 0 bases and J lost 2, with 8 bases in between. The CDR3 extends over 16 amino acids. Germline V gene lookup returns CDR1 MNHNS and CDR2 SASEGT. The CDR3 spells CASSEARRTYNSPLHF. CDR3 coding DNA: TGTGCCAGCAGTGAAGCTCGGAGGACCTATAATTCACCCCTCCACTTT.

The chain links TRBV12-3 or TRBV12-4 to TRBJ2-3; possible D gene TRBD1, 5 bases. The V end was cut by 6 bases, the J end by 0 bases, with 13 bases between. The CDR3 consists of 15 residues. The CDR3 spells CASRKGQASTDTQYF. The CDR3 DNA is TGTGCCAGCAGAAAAGGACAAGCTAGCACAGATACGCAGTATTTT.

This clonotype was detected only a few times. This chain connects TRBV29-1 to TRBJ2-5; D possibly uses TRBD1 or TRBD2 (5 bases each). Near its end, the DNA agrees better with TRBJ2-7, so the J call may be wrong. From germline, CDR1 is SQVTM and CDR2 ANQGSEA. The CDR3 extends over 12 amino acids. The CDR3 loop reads CSVYGGLHEQYF. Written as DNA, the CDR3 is TGCAGCGTTTATGGGGGTCTCCACGAGCAGTACTTC.

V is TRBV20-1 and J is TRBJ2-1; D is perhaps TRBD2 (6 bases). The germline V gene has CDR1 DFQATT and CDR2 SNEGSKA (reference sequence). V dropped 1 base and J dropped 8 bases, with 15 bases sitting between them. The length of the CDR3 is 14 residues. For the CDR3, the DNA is TGCAGTGCTAGAGTAGCGGTCCCCTGGGATGAGCAGTTCTTC. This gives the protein CSARVAVPWDEQFF.

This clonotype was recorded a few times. The CDR3 DNA follows: TGCGCCAGCAGCTTGAGGACAGGGGGGAACACTGAAGCTTTCTTT. Translating it yields CASSLRTGGNTEAFF. The V gene is TRBV5-1, the J gene TRBJ1-1, with 10 bases fitting TRBD1. The CDR3 loop spans 15 amino acids. The V and J ends lost 1 base and 1 base, in that order; junction bases with no gene match: 1. CDR1 SGHRS and CDR2 YFSETQ come from the germline V gene.

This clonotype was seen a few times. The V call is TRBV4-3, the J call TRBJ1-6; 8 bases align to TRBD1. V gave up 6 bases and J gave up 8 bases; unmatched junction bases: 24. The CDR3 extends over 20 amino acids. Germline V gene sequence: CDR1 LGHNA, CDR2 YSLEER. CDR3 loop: CASSRILAIWRGQEDSPLHF. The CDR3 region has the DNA TGCGCCAGCAGTCGGATTTTAGCCATTTGGAGGGGACAGGAAGATTCACCCCTCCACTTT.

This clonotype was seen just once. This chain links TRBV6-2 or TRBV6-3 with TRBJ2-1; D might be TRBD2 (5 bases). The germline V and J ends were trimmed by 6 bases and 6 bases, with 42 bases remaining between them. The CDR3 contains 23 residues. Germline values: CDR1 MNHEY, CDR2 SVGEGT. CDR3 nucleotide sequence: TGTGCCAGCAGCCTGAACATGGAGGCCCCCGTGGTATGGGATATATCGCGGATCAATGAGCAGTTCTTC. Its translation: CASSLNMEAPVVWDISRINEQFF.

The CDR3 region is CASGDGGADTQYF. The CDR3, as DNA: TGTGCCAGCGGAGACGGGGGGGCAGATACGCAGTATTTT. The J gene is TRBJ2-3, the V gene TRBV6-1, with TRBD2 identical over 8 bases. Germline V gene sequence: CDR1 MNHNS, CDR2 SASEGT. The ends lost 8 bases at V and 4 bases at J; junction bases unmatched: 5. The CDR3 sequence is 13 residues long.

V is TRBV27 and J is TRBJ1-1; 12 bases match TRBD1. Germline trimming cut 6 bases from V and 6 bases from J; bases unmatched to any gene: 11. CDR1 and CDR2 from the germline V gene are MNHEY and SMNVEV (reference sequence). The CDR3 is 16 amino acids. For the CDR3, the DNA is TGTGCCAGCAGCCCTCCGGGACAGGGGGCGCTTGCTGAAGCTTTCTTT. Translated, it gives CASSPPGQGALAEAFF.

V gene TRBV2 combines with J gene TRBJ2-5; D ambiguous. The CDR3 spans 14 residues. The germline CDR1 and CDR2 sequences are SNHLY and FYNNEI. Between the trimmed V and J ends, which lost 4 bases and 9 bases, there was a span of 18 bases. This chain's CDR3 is CASSGRVVFEAQYF. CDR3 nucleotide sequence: TGTGCCAGCAGTGGCCGAGTCGTTTTTGAGGCCCAGTACTTC. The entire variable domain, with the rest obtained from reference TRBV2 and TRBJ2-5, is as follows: EPEVTQTPSHQVTQMGQEVILRCVPISNHLYFYWYRQILGQKVEFLVSFYNNEISEKSEIFDDQFSVERPDGSNFTLKIRSTKLEDSAMYFCASSGRVVFEAQYFGPGTRLLVL.

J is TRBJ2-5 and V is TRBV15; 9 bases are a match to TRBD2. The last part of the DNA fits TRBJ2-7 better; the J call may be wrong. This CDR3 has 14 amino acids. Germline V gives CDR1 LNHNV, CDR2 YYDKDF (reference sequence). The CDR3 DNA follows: TGTGCCACCAGCAGAGCGGCGGGGGGGAACGAGCAGTACTTC. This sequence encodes CATSRAAGGNEQYF.

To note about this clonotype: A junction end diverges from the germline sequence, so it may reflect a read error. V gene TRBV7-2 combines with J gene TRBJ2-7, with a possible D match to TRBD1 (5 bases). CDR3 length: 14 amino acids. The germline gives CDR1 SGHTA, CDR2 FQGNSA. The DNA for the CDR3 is TGCGCCAGCAGCTTAGATGCAGGGATCTACGAGCAGTACTTC. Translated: CASSLDAGIYEQYF.

This CDR3 is CASSSDRSHSYEQYF. CDR3 DNA: TGTGCCAGCAGTTCGGACAGATCGCACTCCTACGAGCAGTACTTC. The chain carries TRBV5-5 and TRBJ2-7; weak D call: TRBD1 (6 bases). V lost 5 bases and J 0 bases, leaving 15 bases between the germline ends. The CDR3 covers 15 residues. The germline gives CDR1 SGHKS, CDR2 YYEKEE (reference sequence).

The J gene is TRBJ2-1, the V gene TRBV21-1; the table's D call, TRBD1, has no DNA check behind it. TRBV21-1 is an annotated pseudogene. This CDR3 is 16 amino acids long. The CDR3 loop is CASSSLRDRFHNEQFF. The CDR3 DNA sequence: TGTGCCAGCAGCTCCCTCCGGGACAGGTTCCACAATGAGCAGTTCTTC.

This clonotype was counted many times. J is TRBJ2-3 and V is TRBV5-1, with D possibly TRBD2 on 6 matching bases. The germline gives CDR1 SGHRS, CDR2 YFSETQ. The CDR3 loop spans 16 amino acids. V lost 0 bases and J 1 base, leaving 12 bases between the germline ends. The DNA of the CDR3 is TGCGCCAGCAGCTTGGCGTTACTAGCCGGCACAGATACGCAGTATTTT. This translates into CASSLALLAGTDTQYF.